Listed below are T cell receptor beta chains from one sample, sequenced in a study of cytomegalovirus exposure and HLA in healthy donors. The assay was immunoSEQ multiplex PCR, and TCRdb's table has in-frame clones only and misses some. This table holds more than 85,000 clones, 76% found once. Sample: PBMCs. All receptors derive from a man aged 25-45 years in good health and CMV-seropositive. The CDR3 runs from the conserved cysteine through the conserved F or W. A D gene is named only where the DNA matches it firmly. Expanded clones get a size class; other rows say once, few or many, or leave the size out.

D,V,J,size,DNA,CDR3
TRBD1,TRBV15,TRBJ1-1,.,TGTGCCACCAGCAGAGATGACAGGGTTCTCACTGAAGCTTTCTTT,CATSRDDRVLTEAFF
.,TRBV10-3,TRBJ1-1,.,TGTGCCATCAAGTACGCTCGACCCGGGGGTGAAGCTTTCTTT,CAIKYARPGGEAFF
.,TRBV10-2,TRBJ1-2,.,TGCGCCAGCAGTGAGCCGGGACTGTCAAATGACTACACCTTC,CASSEPGLSNDYTF
.,TRBV19,TRBJ2-1,.,TGTGCCAGTAGTATAGTGAGGGGGAATGAGCAGTTCTTC,CASSIVRGNEQFF
TRBD1,TRBV7-9,TRBJ1-2,.,TGTGCCAGCAGCACGGGACAGCTCTATGGCTACACCTTC,CASSTGQLYGYTF
.,TRBV9,TRBJ2-7,.,TGTGCCAGCAGCGTAGATGGGGGGAGCTCCTACGAGCAGTACTTC,CASSVDGGSSYEQYF
.,TRBV29-1,TRBJ2-6,.,TGCAGCGTTTTGGGGGGGCCTGGGGCCAACGTCCTGACTTTC,CSVLGGPGANVLTF
.,TRBV5-4,TRBJ1-2,once,TGTGCCAGCAGCCCCCTGAGTCCCTCTTCGGACTATGGCTACACCTTC,CASSPLSPSSDYGYTF
TRBD1,TRBV12-5,TRBJ1-1,.,TGTGCTAGTGCCCTGGGGCCCGGGACAGGGATGACTGAAGCTTTCTTT,CASALGPGTGMTEAFF
.,TRBV7-8,TRBJ1-1,few,TGTGCCAGCAGCTTAGTTTCGGGGATGAACACTGAAGCTTTCTTT,CASSLVSGMNTEAFF
.,TRBV18,TRBJ2-5,few,TGTGCCAGCTCACCACCGGAGGGGATAGGTGTGGAGACCCAGTACTTC,CASSPPEGIGVETQYF
.,TRBV7-9,TRBJ1-5,.,TGTGCCAGCAGCGGTTTAGAGGGCAATCAGCCCCAGCATTTT,CASSGLEGNQPQHF
.,TRBV21-1,TRBJ1-5,once,TGTGCCAGGAGGGATGACAGGGCCTTAGAGCCCCAGCATTTT,CARRDDRALEPQHF
TRBD1,TRBV11-3,TRBJ2-1,.,TGTGCCAGCAGCTCCCGGACAGGGTCCTTAAGCTCCTACAATGAGCAGTTCTTC,CASSSRTGSLSSYNEQFF
.,TRBV6-5,TRBJ1-5,.,TGTGCCAGCAGCCCCAGCGGTCAGCCCCAGCATTTT,CASSPSGQPQHF
TRBD1,TRBV19,TRBJ2-7,.,TGTGCCAGTAGCCAGCAGACAGGGGCCTACGAGCAGTACTTC,CASSQQTGAYEQYF
TRBD1,TRBV19,TRBJ2-5,.,TGTGCCAGTAGTGGACAGGGGGCGGGGGAGACCCAGTACTTC,CASSGQGAGETQYF
.,TRBV13,TRBJ2-2,.,TGTGCCAGCAGCTTACAGGGGCGCACCGGGGAGCTGTTTTTT,CASSLQGRTGELFF
TRBD2,TRBV11-3,TRBJ2-5,once,TGTGCCAGCAGCCACGGGGGGAAAGAGACCCAGTACTTC,CASSHGGKETQYF
.,TRBV27,TRBJ1-6,.,TGTGCCAGCAGTTTAGCAGGTGGTAATTATTCACCCCTCCACTTT,CASSLAGGNYSPLHF
.,TRBV6-1,TRBJ2-5,.,TGTGCCAGCAGTTTAGGGGCCACCGGGGAGACCCAGTACTTC,CASSLGATGETQYF
.,TRBV4-1,TRBJ2-7,.,TGCGCCAGCAGTCCCCTGAAATCGGGTGAGCAGTACTTC,CASSPLKSGEQYF
TRBD2,TRBV5-5,TRBJ2-5,few,TGTGCCAGCAGCTGGGGACTAGCGGGGGAAGAGACCCAGTACTTC,CASSWGLAGEETQYF
TRBD2,TRBV28,TRBJ2-1,.,TGTGCCAGCAGCTCCGACGATGCGGGGGGCTTATACAATGAGCAGTTCTTC,CASSSDDAGGLYNEQFF
.,TRBV5-4,TRBJ1-3,.,TGTGCCAGCAGCATAGGAAACACCATATATTTT,CASSIGNTIYF
.,TRBV5-6,TRBJ1-6,few,TGTGCCAGCAGCTTGAGAAGGGGTTGGAATAATTCACCCCTCCACTTT,CASSLRRGWNNSPLHF
.,TRBV28,TRBJ1-2,.,TGTGCCAGCAGACCTCCGGGGTATGGCTACACCTTC,CASRPPGYGYTF
TRBD1,TRBV11-2,TRBJ2-5,.,TGTGCCAGCAGCTCCTACAGGGGGGAGGCGAGAGAGACCCAGTACTTC,CASSSYRGEARETQYF
.,TRBV10-1,TRBJ2-7,once,TGCGCCAGCAGTGAGTCGGGGGGTAAAAAGCAGTACTTC,CASSESGGKKQYF
TRBD1,TRBV10-1,TRBJ1-1,.,TGCGCCAGCAGTGATATTGGACAGGGGGCCACTGAAGCTTTCTTT,CASSDIGQGATEAFF
.,TRBV7-3,TRBJ2-7,.,TGTGCCAGCAGCTTATTCTGGGCGGGACCCTACGAGCAGTACTTC,CASSLFWAGPYEQYF
.,TRBV4-3,TRBJ2-7,few,TGCGCCAGCAGCCAAGATAGGCAGGGCCTCCTAGAGCAGTACTTC,CASSQDRQGLLEQYF
.,TRBV21-1,TRBJ2-1,.,TGTGCCAGCAGCAAAGCGCTTTCACAGGGAGTAGACAATGAGCAGTTCTTC,CASSKALSQGVDNEQFF
.,TRBV11-2,TRBJ2-1,.,TGTGCCAGCAACGGGGCGGGGGCATACGATGAGCAGTTCTTC,CASNGAGAYDEQFF
.,TRBV4-3,TRBJ2-2,.,TGCGCCAGCAGCCAAGAGACAGATAGGCACACCGGGGAGCTGTTTTTT,CASSQETDRHTGELFF